This passage covers 7 T cell receptor beta chains from one sample sequenced in a study of T cell changes during pregnancy in multiple sclerosis. Profiled with immunoSEQ multiplex PCR; TCRdb holds only in-frame clones, not every one. Counted here are fewer than 70,000 clones, approximately 90% occurring once; the ten biggest clones make up roughly 1.5%. The specimen comprised peripheral blood, sampled in the third trimester of pregnancy. The receptors shown here come from a female donor with multiple sclerosis, enrolled in a pregnancy study.

This chain links TRBV4-1 with TRBJ2-2, with TRBD1 identical over 8 bases. The CDR3 extends over 15 amino acids. Germline V gene sequence: CDR1 MGHRA, CDR2 YSYEKL. With V trimmed by 1 base and J by 8 bases, 6 bases remained unmatched. CDR3 residues: CASSQGPRGLGELFF. CDR3 nucleotides: TGCGCCAGCAGCCAAGGCCCCAGGGGGCTGGGGGAGCTGTTTTTT.

This rearrangement joins TRBV2 to TRBJ1-6; D is uncertain. Germline CDR1 SNHLY, CDR2 FYNNEI. This CDR3 has 15 residues. Trimming removed 7 bases from V and 4 bases from J, with 14 bases in between. CDR3 sequence reads: CASTYSPPYNSPLHF. The CDR3, as DNA: TGTGCCAGCACGTACAGCCCTCCGTATAATTCACCCCTCCACTTT.

V gene TRBV5-1 combines with J gene TRBJ2-5; weak D call: TRBD1 (6 bases). The CDR3 loop spans 16 amino acids. Germline CDR1 is SGHRS and CDR2 is YFSETQ. The V end was cut by 4 bases, the J end by 4 bases, with 20 bases between. CDR3 coding DNA: TGCGCCAGCAGCCCCCAAGGGTCCCAAGGGGGAGAGACCCAGTACTTC. Protein: CASSPQGSQGGETQYF.

This clone appeared a single time. The chain combines TRBV5-1 with TRBJ2-3; TRBD2 agrees at 9 bases. Germline V gives CDR1 SGHRS, CDR2 YFSETQ. The CDR3 runs to 15 residues. Losses at the gene ends were 3 bases for V and 2 bases for J; bases not matched to a gene: 4. The CDR3 DNA reads as TGCGCCAGCAGCTCGGTAGCGGGGGTCACAGATACGCAGTATTTT. Amino acids: CASSSVAGVTDTQYF.

The chain uses TRBV18 and TRBJ1-1; TRBD1 is a possible D gene (6 bases). Trimming removed 6 bases from V and 7 bases from J, with 24 bases in between. Germline lookup yields CDR1 KGHSH and CDR2 LQKENI. The CDR3 covers 16 residues. The CDR3 sequence is CASSSIRGRPPGEAFF. The CDR3 DNA is TGTGCCAGCTCCTCGATCAGGGGCCGGCCGCCCGGTGAAGCTTTCTTT.

The J gene is TRBJ1-2, the V gene TRBV12-5; 9 positions match TRBD1. In germline, CDR1 is LGHNT, CDR2 FRNRAP. The CDR3 runs to 18 residues. V dropped 2 bases and J dropped 4; count of bases not matched to a gene: 14. The CDR3 spells CASGLLPARDREGYGYTF. As DNA, the CDR3 is TGTGCTAGTGGTTTGCTTCCTGCCCGGGACAGGGAGGGCTATGGCTACACCTTC.

This clone was picked up one time. The V and J genes are TRBV5-4 and TRBJ1-1; D gene unclear. Germline V lookup: CDR1 SGHNT, CDR2 YYREEE (reference sequence). The CDR3 is 14 amino acids. The V end was cut by 2 bases, the J end by 0 bases, with 8 bases between. The CDR3 DNA sequence: TGTGCCAGCAGCTTCGAGGCCCTGAACACTGAAGCTTTCTTT. Residues: CASSFEALNTEAFF.